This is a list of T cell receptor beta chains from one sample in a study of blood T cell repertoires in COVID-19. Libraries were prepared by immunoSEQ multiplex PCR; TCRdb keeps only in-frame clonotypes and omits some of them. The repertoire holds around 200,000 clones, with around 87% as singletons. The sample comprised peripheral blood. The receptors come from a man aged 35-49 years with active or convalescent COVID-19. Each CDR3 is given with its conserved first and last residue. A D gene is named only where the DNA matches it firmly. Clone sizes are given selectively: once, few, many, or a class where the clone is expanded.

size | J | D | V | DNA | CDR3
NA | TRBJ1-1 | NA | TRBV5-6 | TGTGCCAGCAGCCCGATCAGGGTGAACACTGAAGCTTTCTTT | CASSPIRVNTEAFF
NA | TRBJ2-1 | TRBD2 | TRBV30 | TGTGCCTGGAGTGTAGGGCTAGCGGGGGGCCACGGTGAGCAGTTCTTC | CAWSVGLAGGHGEQFF
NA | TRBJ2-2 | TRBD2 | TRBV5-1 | TGCGCCAGCAGCCGGACTAGCGGCCCCGGGGAGCTGTTTTTT | CASSRTSGPGELFF
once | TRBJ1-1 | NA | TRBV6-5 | TGTGCCAGCAGCTTGACACCCTACACTGAAGCTTTCTTT | CASSLTPYTEAFF
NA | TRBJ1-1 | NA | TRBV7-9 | TGTGCCAGCAGCTTTGGAGACCTTGGGTTGGTTGAAGCTTTCTTT | CASSFGDLGLVEAFF
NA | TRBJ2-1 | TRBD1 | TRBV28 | TGTGCCAGCAGTTTAATAGGGACAGCGGACGATGAGCAGTTCTTC | CASSLIGTADDEQFF
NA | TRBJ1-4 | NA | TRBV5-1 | TGCGCCAGCAGCCCGGGAGCAACTAATGAAAAACTGTTTTTT | CASSPGATNEKLFF
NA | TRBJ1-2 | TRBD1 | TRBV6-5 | TGTGCCAGCAGTTCCGGACAGGGGTGGAACGGCTACACCTTC | CASSSGQGWNGYTF
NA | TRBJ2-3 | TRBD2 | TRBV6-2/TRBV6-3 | TGTGCCAGCAGTCGGGGGGACCTTTCTTTCCCAGATACGCAGTATTTT | CASSRGDLSFPDTQYF
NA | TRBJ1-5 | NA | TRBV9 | TGTGCCAGCAGCGTAGGAGAGGGAGGGAATCAGCCCCAGCATTTT | CASSVGEGGNQPQHF
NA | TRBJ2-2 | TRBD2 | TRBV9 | TGTGCCAGCAGCACTACCTTCGGGACTAGGGCAGCCGGGGAGCTGTTTTTT | CASSTTFGTRAAGELFF
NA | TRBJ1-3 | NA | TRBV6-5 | TGTGCCAGCAGTCCCTCCGGGGCTGGAAACACCATATATTTT | CASSPSGAGNTIYF
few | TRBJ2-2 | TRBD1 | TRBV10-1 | TGCGCCAGCAGTGAGTCGGGACAGGGGGAGACCGGGGAGCTGTTTTTT | CASSESGQGETGELFF
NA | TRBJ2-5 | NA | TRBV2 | TGTGCCAGCAGTGTTAGGGGGGGGGAGACCCAGTACTTC | CASSVRGGETQYF
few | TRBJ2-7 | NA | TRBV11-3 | TGTGCCAGCAGCTTAGTAGATGCCGAGCAGTACTTC | CASSLVDAEQYF
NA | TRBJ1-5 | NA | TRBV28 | TGTGCCAGCATAGTTACAGGGAGTAATCAGCCCCAGCATTTT | CASIVTGSNQPQHF
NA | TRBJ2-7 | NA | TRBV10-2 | TGCGCCAGCAGAGGGGACATCTCCTACGAGCAGTACTTC | CASRGDISYEQYF
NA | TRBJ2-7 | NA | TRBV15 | TGTGCCACCAGCAGGAGAGACTCCTTTCACGAGCAGTACTTC | CATSRRDSFHEQYF
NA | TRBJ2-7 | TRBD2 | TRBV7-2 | TGTGCCAGCAGCTTAGTTCGGGCTAGCGGGGGCTACGAGCAGTACTTC | CASSLVRASGGYEQYF
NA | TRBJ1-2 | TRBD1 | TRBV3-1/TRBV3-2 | TGTGCCAGCAGCCAAGGACAGGGAATCGGTGGCTACACCTTC | CASSQGQGIGGYTF
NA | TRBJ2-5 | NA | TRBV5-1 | TGCGCCAGCAGCTCGCAAGAGACCCAGTACTTC | CASSSQETQYF
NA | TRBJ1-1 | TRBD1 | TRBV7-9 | TGTGCCAGCAGGGCTGGGACAGCTGAAGCTTTCTTT | CASRAGTAEAFF
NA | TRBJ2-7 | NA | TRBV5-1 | TGCGCCAGCAGCCCCCAGGTTATTCCCCCCCACGAGCAGTACTTC | CASSPQVIPPHEQYF
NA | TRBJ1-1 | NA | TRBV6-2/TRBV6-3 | TGTGCCAGCAGTTACGGGCCTAAAGCTTTCTTT | CASSYGPKAFF
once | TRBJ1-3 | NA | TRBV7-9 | TGTGCCAGCAGCCTGGCGGATCTTGGAAACACCATATATTTT | CASSLADLGNTIYF
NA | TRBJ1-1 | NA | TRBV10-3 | TGTGCCATCAGTGTTTTGGCTGAACAAGCTTTCTTT | CAISVLAEQAFF
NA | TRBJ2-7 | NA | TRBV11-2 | TGTGCCAGCAGCTTAAATCTGGCAGGGGAAAAGCAGTACTTC | CASSLNLAGEKQYF
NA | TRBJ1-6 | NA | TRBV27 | TGTGCCAGCAGATTACAGGACAGCACCCAATATTCACCCCTCCACTTT | CASRLQDSTQYSPLHF
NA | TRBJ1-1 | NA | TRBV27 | TGTGCCAGCAGTTTGGGACAGAACACTGAAGCTTTCTTT | CASSLGQNTEAFF
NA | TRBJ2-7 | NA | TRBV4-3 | TGCGCCAGCAGCCAAGATTTAGGGGCAGACCGAGCGTACGAGCAGTACTTC | CASSQDLGADRAYEQYF
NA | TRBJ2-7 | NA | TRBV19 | TGTGCCAGTAGTCCTACAGAGCTCTCCTACGAGCAGTACTTC | CASSPTELSYEQYF
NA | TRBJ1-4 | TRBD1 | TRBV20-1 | TGCAGTGCTGGTGGCCGGGACAGTTATGAAAAACTGTTTTTT | CSAGGRDSYEKLFF
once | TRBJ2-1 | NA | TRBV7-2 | TGTGCCAGCAGCTTTGACGGGGGAGTCTCCTACAATGAGCAGTTCTTC | CASSFDGGVSYNEQFF
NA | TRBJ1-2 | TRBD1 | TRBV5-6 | TGTGCCAGCAGCTACGCAGGGGGCGACTATGGCTACACCTTC | CASSYAGGDYGYTF
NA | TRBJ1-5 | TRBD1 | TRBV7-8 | TGTGCCAGCAGCTCGAGCCTGGGACAGGGAGATCAGCCCCAGCATTTT | CASSSSLGQGDQPQHF
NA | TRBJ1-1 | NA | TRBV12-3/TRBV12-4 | TGTGCCAGCAGACAGGTGTTTGGGACTGAAGCTTTCTTT | CASRQVFGTEAFF